This T cell receptor beta chain was sequenced in a study of a mutant IDH1 vaccine in newly diagnosed glioma. Whole-study context: Vaccination followed radiotherapy alone by 4-6 weeks, or accompanied temozolomide cycles. Former treatment meant radiotherapy, temozolomide, or both; the majority had gotten both. Notes on the study in general: Pseudoprogression apparently tracked independently of changes in top peripheral T cell clonotypes.

CDR1 and CDR2 (germline): SNHLY, FYNNEI. The CDR3 covers 14 residues. Trimming left V 9 bases short and J 1 base short, with 15 bases between. Only in-frame clones appear in the TCRdb table, and some are missing; sequencing was by immunoSEQ multiplex PCR. The table includes 30,000 to 40,000 clones, over 85% detected once. Worth noting for this clone: Its antigen is unidentified.

Time point: week 47, end of study. A 20-mer mutant IDH1 peptide at 300 ug was injected subcutaneously with topical imiquimod. Eight vaccinations went to patients in weeks 1, 3, 5, 7, 11, 15, 19, 23. The input for sequencing was PBMCs, taken from a glioma patient whose treatment included an IDH1 peptide vaccine. This TCR came from a man between 35 and 55 years old with glioma. This sequence joins TRBV2 and TRBJ1-1; no clear D gene. This CDR3 reads CARLKLTANTEAFF. The CDR3 region has the DNA TGTGCCAGACTTAAGCTTACAGCGAACACTGAAGCTTTCTTT.